The 19 T cell receptor beta chains below come from one sample, sequenced in a study of blood T cell repertoires in COVID-19. Profiling relied on immunoSEQ multiplex PCR, and the TCRdb table lists in-frame clones only, not all of them. The sample includes about 120,000 clones, about 92% seen only once; the top ten take less than 5%. Sequenced material: peripheral blood. These TCRs come from a man aged 60-69 years with COVID-19, enrolled during active disease.

The genes are TRBV7-6 and TRBJ2-7; TRBD1 matches 9 bases. The CDR3 extends over 14 amino acids. V was clipped by 7 bases and J by 2 bases; unmatched bases: 6. In germline, CDR1 is SGHVS, CDR2 FNYEAQ. CDR3 residues: CASNPGQGTYEQYF. Written as DNA, the CDR3 is TGTGCCAGCAACCCGGGACAGGGAACCTACGAGCAGTACTTC.

The genes are TRBV2 and TRBJ2-2; TRBD1 matches 7 bases. J gave up 4 bases and V 7 bases, and 9 bases lay outside the gene matches. This CDR3 has 15 residues. In germline, CDR1 is SNHLY, CDR2 FYNNEI. CDR3 nucleotides: TGTGCCAGCACCAGGACAGGCCGTCGCACCGGGGAGCTGTTTTTT. This gives the protein CASTRTGRRTGELFF.

This sequence joins TRBV20-1 and TRBJ1-5; D gene ambiguous. Trimming removed 3 bases from V and 7 bases from J, with 13 bases in between. The CDR3 length is 13 residues. From germline, CDR1 is DFQATT and CDR2 SNEGSKA (reference sequence). This CDR3 is CSASSEGGQPQHF. DNA for the CDR3: TGCAGTGCTAGTTCTGAGGGCGGGCAGCCCCAGCATTTT.

The chain is built from TRBV19 and TRBJ2-3, with 12 bases that match TRBD1. CDR1 and CDR2 (germline): LNHDA, SQIVND (reference sequence). V shed 5 bases and J 11 bases; nucleotides not matched to a gene: 14. This CDR3 comprises 16 residues. CDR3 protein: CASSLPPGQGAYGQYF. Written as DNA, the CDR3 is TGTGCCAGTAGTCTACCTCCGGGACAGGGGGCGTATGGGCAGTATTTT.

J is TRBJ2-1 and V is TRBV18; 8 bases line up with TRBD1. V lost 4 bases and J lost 8; bases outside the gene matches: 7. Germline V CDR1 and CDR2: KGHSH, LQKENI. The CDR3 extends over 14 amino acids. The CDR3 DNA follows: TGTGCCAGCTCACACCGGACAGGGAAGGATGAGCAGTTCTTC. Its protein is CASSHRTGKDEQFF. The whole variable domain, filled in from reference TRBV18 and TRBJ2-1, reads NAGVMQNPRHLVRRRGQEARLRCSPMKGHSHVYWYRQLPEEGLKFMVYLQKENIIDESGMPKERFSAEFPKEGPSILRIQQVVRGDSAAYFCASSHRTGKDEQFFGPGTRLTVL.

The chain recombines TRBV6-2 or TRBV6-3 with TRBJ1-2; D is possibly TRBD1 (5 bases). This CDR3 has 13 amino acids. Trimming removed 3 bases from V and 12 bases from J, with 17 bases in between. The germline V gene encodes CDR1 MNHEY and CDR2 SVGEGT. The CDR3 DNA sequence: TGTGCCAGCAGTTATCGGGGATCATCGGGGGACACCTTC. Its protein is CASSYRGSSGDTF.

The CDR3 coding sequence is TGTGCCAGCTCACTCGGGACAGAGTACGAGCAGTACTTC. Translation: CASSLGTEYEQYF. V gene TRBV18 combines with J gene TRBJ2-7; TRBD1 agrees at 7 bases. V was clipped by 4 bases and J by 4 bases; unmatched bases: 4. CDR1 KGHSH and CDR2 LQKENI come from the germline V gene. The CDR3 consists of 13 residues.

This sequence joins TRBV19 and TRBJ2-7, with 10 bases lining up with TRBD1. CDR3 length: 13 residues. CDR1 LNHDA and CDR2 SQIVND come from the germline V gene (reference sequence). Trimming at V came to 10 bases and at J to 2 bases, leaving 5 bases not matched to a gene. The CDR3 DNA is TGTGCCACCATCGGACAGGGGGCCTACGAGCAGTACTTC. This sequence encodes CATIGQGAYEQYF.

This clone came up a few times. This rearrangement joins TRBV10-2 to TRBJ2-5, with 13 bases matching TRBD2. This CDR3 is 15 amino acids long. Germline CDR1 reads WSHSY; CDR2 reads SAAADI. With 8 bases clipped from V and 5 bases from J, the junction kept 8 bases outside the gene matches. The CDR3 DNA reads TGCGCCAGCGACCCCGGACTAGCGGGAGTTGAGACCCAGTACTTC. Residues: CASDPGLAGVETQYF.

The V and J genes are TRBV5-4 and TRBJ2-1; D not resolved. Trimming stripped 4 bases from V and 7 bases from J, with 9 bases between. The CDR3 extends over 12 amino acids. The V gene's germline CDR1 is SGHNT and CDR2 YYREEE (reference sequence). The CDR3 DNA is TGTGCCAGCAGCATACTCGCTAATGAGCAGTTCTTC. Translated, it gives CASSILANEQFF.

The J gene is TRBJ1-4, the V gene TRBV6-5; D gene unclear. The CDR3 runs 14 residues. V lost 4 bases, J lost 3 bases, and 9 bases lay in between. Per the germline V gene, CDR1 is MNHEY and CDR2 is SVGAGI. The CDR3 reads CASSWAASNEKLFF. The CDR3 nucleotides read TGTGCCAGCAGTTGGGCAGCTTCTAATGAAAAACTGTTTTTT.

The count of this clone is one. The chain has TRBV13 and TRBJ2-1, with 9 bases lining up with TRBD1. In germline, CDR1 is PRHDT, CDR2 FYEKMQ (reference sequence). The CDR3 covers 15 residues. Trimming took 6 bases from V and 6 from J; bases not matched to a gene: 9. CDR3 nucleotides: TGTGCCAGCAGTCCGGGACAGGGAATGTCCAATGAGCAGTTCTTC. Its translation is CASSPGQGMSNEQFF.

The chain uses TRBV18 and TRBJ2-7, with TRBD2 as a possible D gene (5 bases). The V gene's germline CDR1 is KGHSH and CDR2 LQKENI. The CDR3 is 17 residues long. Trimming pared 5 bases from V and 3 bases from J, leaving 23 bases between. The CDR3 DNA sequence: TGTGCCAGCTCAAAAACTAGTGGCCGGCTCACAAGCTACGAGCAGTACTTC. This encodes CASSKTSGRLTSYEQYF.

This clone has just one count. The chain recombines TRBV7-6 with TRBJ2-1; TRBD2 is a possible D gene (5 bases). This CDR3 is 15 amino acids long. The germline CDR1 and CDR2 sequences are SGHVS and FNYEAQ. V dropped 6 bases and J dropped 12 bases, with 24 bases sitting between them. The CDR3 DNA sequence: TGTGCCAGCAGTTCACCCGACCGGGGTTGGGTAGGGCAGTTCTTC. Translation: CASSSPDRGWVGQFF.

The genes are TRBV3-1 (or the pseudogene TRBV3-2) and TRBJ2-5; 8 bases match TRBD2. The germline CDR1 and CDR2 sequences are LGHDT and YNNKEL (reference sequence). The CDR3 sequence is 16 residues long. Trimming removed 5 bases from V and 5 bases from J; junction bases left unmatched: 13. The chain's CDR3 is CASSEYAAGGRETQYF. CDR3 in DNA: TGTGCCAGCAGCGAATACGCCGCGGGAGGTCGGGAGACCCAGTACTTC.

In its sample, this clone was seen a few times. The V and J genes are TRBV28 and TRBJ2-1; D unclear. Per germline, CDR1 MDHEN and CDR2 SYDVKM. V was shortened by 2 bases and J by 2 bases, with 7 bases between the two germline ends. CDR3 length equals 14 residues. DNA of the CDR3: TGTGCCAGCAGTTTACAGGAAACCTACAATGAGCAGTTCTTC. Encoded protein: CASSLQETYNEQFF.

The genes are TRBV4-1 and TRBJ2-2, with D hard to call. The length of the CDR3 is 15 residues. CDR1 MGHRA and CDR2 YSYEKL come from the germline V gene. Trimming stripped 1 base from V and 1 base from J, with 7 bases between. CDR3 DNA: TGCGCCAGCAGCCAAGTCTATAGGAACACCGGGGAGCTGTTTTTT. Protein product: CASSQVYRNTGELFF.

A single count supports this clone. The chain carries TRBV7-9 and TRBJ2-1; 8 nucleotides line up with TRBD2. Germline values: CDR1 SEHNR, CDR2 FQNEAQ (reference sequence). V dropped 2 bases and J dropped 9; count of bases not matched to a gene: 9. CDR3 length equals 15 residues. The CDR3 nucleotides are TGTGCCAGCAGCTTACAAGCGGGAGCCAGAGGTGAGCAGTTCTTC. It translates to CASSLQAGARGEQFF.

The V gene is TRBV28, the J gene TRBJ1-1; TRBD1 aligns across 7 bases. The germline V gene has CDR1 MDHEN and CDR2 SYDVKM. The CDR3 contains 15 residues. J gave up 0 bases and V 5 bases, and 6 bases lay outside the gene matches. This chain's CDR3 is CASSPSGTVNTEAFF. Here the CDR3 DNA reads TGTGCCAGCAGTCCCTCCGGGACAGTGAACACTGAAGCTTTCTTT.